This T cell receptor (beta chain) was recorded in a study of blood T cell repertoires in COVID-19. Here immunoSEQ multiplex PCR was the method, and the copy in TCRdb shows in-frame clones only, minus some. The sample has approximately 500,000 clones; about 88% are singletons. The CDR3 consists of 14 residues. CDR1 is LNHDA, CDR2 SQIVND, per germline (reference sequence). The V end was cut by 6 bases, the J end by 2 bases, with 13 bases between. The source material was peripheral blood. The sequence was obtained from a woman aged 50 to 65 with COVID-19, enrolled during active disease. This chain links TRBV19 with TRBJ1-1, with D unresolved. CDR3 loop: CASSLAGRNTEAFF. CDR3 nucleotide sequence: TGTGCCAGTAGCTTAGCGGGCAGAAACACTGAAGCTTTCTTT.